These T cell receptor beta chains were read from a single sample in a study of regulatory T cells in long-lasting Graves disease. In TCRdb, the multiplex PCR reads were re-called with MiXCR into one record per CDR3 protein. The sample lists 390,000 or so distinct CDR3 sequences, more than 20% occurring once. The sample consisted of peripheral blood mononuclear cells (PBMCs), taken when the disease was refractory, from a patient treated with antithyroid drugs. All receptors derive from a woman aged 40 to 50 with Graves disease. Both conserved end residues are part of each CDR3. Fields, in order: J gene, clone size, D gene, V gene, CDR3 protein, CDR3 DNA. D genes are given only for firm matches. Clone size is stated in some rows and not others, as once, few, many or a class when expanded.

TRBJ2-3	many	-	TRBV28	CASRYNTDTQYF	TGTGCCAGCAGATACAACACAGATACGCAGTATTTT
TRBJ1-6	many	TRBD1	TRBV15	CATSRGGQGHSPLHF	TGTGCCACCAGCAGAGGGGGACAGGGTCATTCACCCCTCCACTTT
TRBJ1-4	-	-	TRBV30	CAWSRGGEKLFF	TGTGCCTGGAGTCGGGGAGGAGAAAAACTGTTTTTT
TRBJ1-1	-	-	TRBV19	CASSMGRKNTEAFF	TGTGCCAGTAGTATGGGACGGAAGAACACTGAAGCTTTCTTT
TRBJ2-3	once	TRBD2	TRBV20-1	CSARRSSGLSTDTQYF	TGCAGTGCTAGAAGGTCTAGCGGGCTCAGCACAGATACGCAGTATTTT
TRBJ1-1	once	-	TRBV10-3	CAIAHSFLMSTEAFF	TGTGCCATCGCTCACAGTTTTCTGATGAGCACTGAAGCTTTCTTT
TRBJ1-6	many	-	TRBV28	CASTERSWTRKNSPLHF	TGTGCCAGCACCGAGAGGTCCTGGACAAGGAAGAATTCACCCCTCCACTTT
TRBJ2-6	-	TRBD1	TRBV10-3	CAIRIRTGDTGANVLTF	TGTGCCATCAGGATAAGGACAGGGGATACTGGGGCCAACGTCCTGACTTTC
TRBJ1-2	many	-	TRBV12-3/TRBV12-4	CASSSTPDGFYGYTF	TGTGCCAGCAGTTCAACCCCGGACGGTTTCTATGGCTACACCTTC
TRBJ1-1	-	-	TRBV10-3	CAISEREESGTEAFF	TGTGCCATCAGTGAAAGGGAGGAAAGTGGCACTGAAGCTTTCTTT
TRBJ2-2	many	TRBD2	TRBV6-1	CASSRLATNTGELFF	TGTGCCAGCAGTCGACTAGCAACGAACACCGGGGAGCTGTTTTTT
TRBJ1-2	many	TRBD1	TRBV11-2	CASSYTGEGGYTF	TGTGCCAGCAGCTATACAGGGGAAGGTGGCTACACCTTC
TRBJ2-6	-	TRBD1	TRBV6-1	CASRDRVSAGANVLTF	TGTGCCAGCAGGGACAGGGTCTCCGCTGGGGCCAACGTCCTGACTTTC
TRBJ2-6	-	-	TRBV4-1	CASARGATRNSGANVLTF	TGCGCCAGCGCGAGAGGGGCCACCCGCAACTCTGGGGCCAACGTCCTGACTTTC
TRBJ2-4	many	TRBD2	TRBV2	CASSEKRGLAKNIQYF	TGTGCCAGCAGTGAAAAGCGGGGTCTAGCCAAAAACATTCAGTACTTC